These 5 T cell receptor beta chains were all obtained from the same sample, sequenced in a study of cytomegalovirus exposure and HLA in healthy donors (TCRdb year 2017). The method was the immunoSEQ multiplex PCR assay. A mixture of 60 forward primers for TCR Vbeta segments and 13 reverse primers for TCR Jbeta segments was used in the multiplex PCR. This is the immuneACCESS table as TCRdb keeps it, with only in-frame sequences that have V and J called. A part of the clones is gone; compared with another copy, unresolved V genes explain less than half, and the rest is unexplained. The sample table on file contains some 150,000 clones. The ten largest clones take up roughly 0.83% of the sample. The specimen was PBMCs. All receptors come from a woman aged 18-35 years in good health and CMV-seropositive.

The V and J genes are TRBV30 and TRBJ2-2; the match to TRBD1 covers 7 bases. Germline lookup yields CDR1 GTSNPN and CDR2 SVGIG (reference sequence). The CDR3 is 14 residues long. V trimming: 4 bases; J trimming: 8 bases; junction bases outside the gene matches: 10. The CDR3 reads CAWNRDRPQGELFF. CDR3 coding DNA: TGTGCCTGGAATAGGGACAGACCTCAGGGGGAGCTGTTTTTT. The whole variable domain, remainder taken from reference TRBV30 and TRBJ2-2, is SQTIHQWPATLVQPVGSPLSLECTVEGTSNPNLYWYRQAAGRGLQLLFYSVGIGQISSEVPQNLSASRPQDRQFILSSKKLLLSDSGFYLCAWNRDRPQGELFFGEGSRLTVL.

Here the CDR3 reads CASSSSRGTEAFF. The CDR3 region has the DNA TGTGCCAGCAGCTCCTCCCGGGGCACTGAAGCTTTCTTT. The V gene is TRBV5-5, the J gene TRBJ1-1; no firm D call. The CDR3 sequence is 13 residues long. The V gene lost 3 bases and the J gene lost 4 bases, with 10 bases spanning the gap. Germline V gene data show CDR1 as SGHKS and CDR2 as YYEKEE (reference sequence).

This chain connects TRBV5-6 to TRBJ2-3; TRBD2 agrees at 9 bases. After removal of 1 base from V and 2 bases from J, the junction contained 11 bases not matched to a gene. The CDR3 consists of 18 residues. Looked up from germline, CDR1 is SGHDT and CDR2 is YYEEEE. CDR3 sequence: CASSLTSGRLRITDTQYF. CDR3 nucleotides: TGTGCCAGCAGCTTGACCAGCGGGAGGCTTCGAATCACAGATACGCAGTATTTT.

J is TRBJ1-1 and V is TRBV11-3, with D unresolved. The V gene lost 6 bases and the J gene lost 4 bases, with 15 bases spanning the gap. CDR1 SGHNT and CDR2 YENEEA come from the germline V gene. CDR3 length equals 14 residues. The chain's CDR3 is CASSQLRSGTEAFF. In DNA form, the CDR3 reads TGTGCCAGCAGTCAATTGCGTAGCGGCACTGAAGCTTTCTTT.

CDR3 DNA sequence: TGTGCCAGCAGTTATCTTGACACTTCTGAAGCTTTCTTT. As protein: CASSYLDTSEAFF. V gene TRBV6-5 combines with J gene TRBJ1-1; D gene uncertain. V shed 3 bases and J shed 6 bases, with 11 bases lying between them. This CDR3 has 13 residues. The germline CDR1 and CDR2 sequences are MNHEY and SVGAGI.